The entry below describes one TCR beta chain. The sample is drawn from a study of blood T cell repertoires in COVID-19. On the study more broadly: COVID-19 samples, acute and convalescent, were from the United States, Italy and Spain. From T cells, B-cell-depleted T cells, or PBMCs came the material, which was cDNA or gDNA.

Using immunoSEQ multiplex PCR, the repertoire was profiled, and TCRdb retains in-frame clones only, with some absent. This table has 150,000 to 200,000 clones, around 88% appearing once. In germline, CDR1 is LNHDA, CDR2 SQIVND (reference sequence). Trimming took 0 bases from V and 7 from J, leaving 13 bases between them. CDR3 length: 15 residues. The clonotype originates from a woman aged 30 to 39 who had recovered from COVID-19. The sequenced material came from PBMCs or T cells enriched from blood (not recorded which). The chain links TRBV19 to TRBJ2-1, with D tentatively TRBD2 (5 bases). CDR3 loop: CASSIESYPGNEQFF. The CDR3 DNA sequence: TGTGCCAGTAGTATAGAGAGCTACCCGGGGAATGAGCAGTTCTTC.